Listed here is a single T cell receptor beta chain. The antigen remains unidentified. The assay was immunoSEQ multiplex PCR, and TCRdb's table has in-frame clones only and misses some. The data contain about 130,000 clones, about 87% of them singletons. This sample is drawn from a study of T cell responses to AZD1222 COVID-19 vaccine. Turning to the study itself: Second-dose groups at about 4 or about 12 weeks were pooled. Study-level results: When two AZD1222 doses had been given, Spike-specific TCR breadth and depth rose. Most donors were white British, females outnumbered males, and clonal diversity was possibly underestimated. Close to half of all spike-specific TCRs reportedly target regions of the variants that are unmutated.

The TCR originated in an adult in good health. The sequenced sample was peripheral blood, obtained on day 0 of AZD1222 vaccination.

The CDR3 spells CASSLSGTGEFF. The CDR3 DNA reads TGTGCCAGCAGCTTATCAGGGACAGGGGAGTTCTTC. The chain is built from TRBV7-9 and TRBJ2-1, with TRBD1 matching 10 bases. The CDR3 loop spans 12 amino acids. V dropped 2 bases and J dropped 14; count of bases not matched to a gene: 3. CDR1 SEHNR and CDR2 FQNEAQ come from the germline V gene (reference sequence).